These 14 T cell receptor beta chains originate from one sample sequenced in a study of blood T cell repertoires in COVID-19 (TCRdb year 2020). The method was the immunoSEQ multiplex PCR assay. TCRdb re-hosts the immuneACCESS table, in-frame sequences only. Its copies lack some clones; in the studies checked, an unresolved V gene accounts for under half of them, and the cause for the rest is not known. In this sample the table shows roughly 140,000 clones, approximately 80% of which occur a single time. Almost 10% of the sample is in the top ten clones. The sample taken for sequencing was peripheral blood. The receptor source for this set is a woman in her forties or fifties with acute or convalescent COVID-19.

The rearrangement links TRBV7-2 to TRBJ1-5; unclear D gene. Germline V lookup: CDR1 SGHTA, CDR2 FQGNSA. V lost 0 bases and J 3 bases, leaving 6 bases between the germline ends. The CDR3 is 14 amino acids. The DNA of the CDR3 is TGTGCCAGCAGCTTAGCCCAGATCAATCAGCCCCAGCATTTT. Residues: CASSLAQINQPQHF.

This clone was observed a handful of times. This chain links TRBV7-2 with TRBJ1-5, with no clear D. CDR3 length: 16 amino acids. The germline V and J ends were trimmed by 1 base and 5 bases, with 15 bases remaining between them. CDR1 SGHTA and CDR2 FQGNSA come from the germline V gene. The CDR3 region has the DNA TGTGCCAGCAGCTTAGGGCAGTATGGGCTTGATCAGCCCCAGCATTTT. Amino acid sequence: CASSLGQYGLDQPQHF.

V and J are TRBV5-1 and TRBJ2-4; 7 bases fit TRBD2. The CDR3 has 14 amino acids. V lost 2 bases and J lost 7; bases outside the gene matches: 6. Germline V gives CDR1 SGHRS, CDR2 YFSETQ. The CDR3 DNA reads as TGCGCCAGCAGCTTCGGGACTACGGATAACATTCAGTACTTC. Its translation: CASSFGTTDNIQYF.

The chain carries TRBV5-1 and TRBJ1-1; no definite D call. The CDR3 totals 12 residues. Germline V gene lookup returns CDR1 SGHRS and CDR2 YFSETQ. V dropped 2 bases and J dropped 2 bases, with 4 bases sitting between them. CDR3 sequence (DNA): TGCGCCAGCAGCTTCAGTAACACTGAAGCTTTCTTT. The encoded protein is CASSFSNTEAFF.

This chain uses TRBV7-2 with TRBJ2-5; possible D gene TRBD1, 6 bases. Germline V gives CDR1 SGHTA, CDR2 FQGNSA. This CDR3 region has 14 residues. V dropped 2 bases and J dropped 4 bases, with 11 bases sitting between them. The CDR3: CASSLMGALETQYF. CDR3 nucleotides: TGTGCCAGCAGCTTAATGGGGGCCTTAGAGACCCAGTACTTC. Filled out from reference TRBV7-2 and TRBJ2-5, the complete variable domain reads GAGVSQSPSNKVTEKGKDVELRCDPISGHTALYWYRQSLGQGLEFLIYFQGNSAPDKSGLPSDRFSAERTGGSVSTLTIQRTQQEDSAVYLCASSLMGALETQYFGPGTRLLVL.

The V and J genes are TRBV28 and TRBJ2-3, with 8 nucleotides matching TRBD2. The CDR3 runs to 15 residues. In germline, CDR1 is MDHEN, CDR2 SYDVKM. V was clipped by 5 bases and J by 2 bases; unmatched bases: 6. The CDR3 DNA reads TGTGCCAGCAGTATTCCTAGCGGGCACACAGATACGCAGTATTTT. Encoded protein: CASSIPSGHTDTQYF.

The chain is built from TRBV11-2 and TRBJ1-6; D remains unclear. CDR1 is SGHAT, CDR2 FQNNGV, per germline. The CDR3 is 16 residues long. V lost 0 bases to trimming and J lost 6 bases, with 12 bases between them. This chain's CDR3 is CASSLEDYYVNSPLHF. The DNA for the CDR3 is TGTGCCAGCAGCTTAGAGGATTACTACGTTAATTCACCCCTCCACTTT.

The rearrangement uses TRBV28 and TRBJ1-4, with TRBD1 as a possible D gene (6 bases). Germline lookup yields CDR1 MDHEN and CDR2 SYDVKM. The CDR3 contains 14 residues. Trimming took 6 bases from V and 3 from J, leaving 11 bases between them. The CDR3 loop reads CASRQGGANEKLFF. CDR3 in DNA: TGTGCCAGCAGACAAGGGGGAGCTAATGAAAAACTGTTTTTT.

V and J are TRBV7-9 and TRBJ1-2; D gene ambiguous. The germline CDR1 and CDR2 sequences are SEHNR and FQNEAQ (reference sequence). The CDR3 extends over 13 amino acids. Deletions cut 3 bases from V and 8 bases from J, with 13 bases between. CDR3 loop: CASSFSSYPGYTF. The CDR3 DNA sequence: TGTGCCAGCAGCTTTAGCTCGTACCCCGGCTACACCTTC.

This chain links TRBV29-1 with TRBJ2-3; TRBD1 agrees at 8 bases. With V trimmed by 7 bases and J by 0 bases, 6 bases remained unmatched. In germline, CDR1 is SQVTM, CDR2 ANQGSEA. This CDR3 has 14 residues. The CDR3 bases are TGCAGCGCCCGGACAGGGTATAGCACAGATACGCAGTATTTT. It codes for CSARTGYSTDTQYF.

The J gene is TRBJ2-1, the V gene TRBV7-8; no firm D call. CDR3 length: 13 residues. Between the trimmed V and J ends, which lost 5 bases and 6 bases, there was a span of 11 bases. Germline values: CDR1 SGHVS, CDR2 FQNEAQ. This CDR3 is CASSLDKINEQFF. The CDR3 DNA follows: TGTGCCAGCAGCCTTGACAAGATCAATGAGCAGTTCTTC.

This sequence joins TRBV27 and TRBJ2-1, with D hard to call. Trimming took 2 bases from V and 0 from J, leaving 8 bases between them. CDR1 is MNHEY and CDR2 is SMNVEV in the germline V gene (reference sequence). This CDR3 region has 15 residues. CDR3: CASSLKAVSYNEQFF. CDR3 sequence (DNA): TGTGCCAGCAGTTTAAAGGCGGTCTCCTACAATGAGCAGTTCTTC.

V usage is TRBV11-1 and J usage is TRBJ2-1; 8 bases map to TRBD2. This CDR3 comprises 16 residues. Trimming removed 5 bases from V and 0 bases from J; junction bases left unmatched: 6. Germline CDR1 SGHAT, CDR2 FQDESV (reference sequence). For the CDR3, the DNA is TGTGCCAGCAGCACCCGACTAGCGAGCTCCTACAATGAGCAGTTCTTC. It codes for CASSTRLASSYNEQFF.

This sequence joins TRBV7-2 and TRBJ1-3; unclear D gene. CDR1 is SGHTA, CDR2 FQGNSA, per germline. This CDR3 comprises 13 residues. V lost 0 bases and J 4 bases, leaving 4 bases between the germline ends. The CDR3 sequence is CASSLATGNTIYF. Here the CDR3 DNA reads TGTGCCAGCAGCTTAGCTACAGGAAACACCATATATTTT.